By proportion, the clone carrying this T cell receptor delta chain is medium-sized. This sample includes further DNA sequences coding for the same CDR3. The data originate from a study of gamma-delta chains in newborns, infants, children. Turning to the study itself: Microbial exposure reportedly drives polyclonal innate γδ T cell expansion after birth.

TCRdb re-called clones from the reads using CATT. The table lists about 5,200 delta-chain clones, approximately 3.3% of them singletons, with about an eighth in the top ten. CDR1 GEAIGNYY and CDR2 EKD come from the germline V gene. The CDR3 runs 18 residues. With 0 bases clipped from V and 0 bases from J, the junction kept 1 base outside the gene matches. The receptor comes from a child who was a newborn, infant or young child, either healthy, febrile or measles-vaccinated (not recorded which). Material for sequencing was blood. V usage is TRDV2 and J usage is TRDJ3; the match to TRDD3 covers 10 bases. The CDR3 nucleotides read TGTGCCTGTGACACCGGGGGATACGACTCCTGGGACACCCGACAGATGTTTTTC. Translation: CACDTGGYDSWDTRQMFF.